This T cell receptor beta chain appears in the sequencing data of a study of CD8 T cells in ankylosing spondylitis. On this clonotype itself: The antigen is not known.

TCRdb processed the 5' RACE reads anew with MiXCR; each CDR3 protein has one entry. The data show around 390,000 distinct CDR3 sequences, about a fifth seen once. The V and J ends lost 0 bases and 7 bases respectively, with 22 bases between them. CDR3 size: 17 residues. CDR1 and CDR2 from the germline V gene are SGHRS and YFSETQ. Study observations and caveats: A motif in TCR beta, a set of under ten highly homologous variants, appeared characteristic of ankylosing spondylitis blood.

The sequence was obtained from a male donor with ankylosing spondylitis. This sequence joins TRBV5-1 and TRBJ1-1; D might be TRBD1 (6 bases). The sample comprised blood, either unsorted or a sorted T cell fraction (not recorded which). Written as DNA, the CDR3 is TGCGCCAGCAGCTTGGACCGAAACAGGGTCGGGGGCGTTGAAGCTTTCTTT. Amino acid sequence: CASSLDRNRVGGVEAFF. Together with reference TRBV5-1 and TRBJ1-1, the CDR3 gives the full variable domain: KAGVTQTPRYLIKTRGQQVTLSCSPISGHRSVSWYQQTPGQGLQFLFEYFSETQRNKGNFPGRFSGRQFSNSRSEMNVSTLELGDSALYLCASSLDRNRVGGVEAFFGQGTRLTVV.